This is a list of T cell receptor beta chains from one sample in a study of cytomegalovirus exposure and HLA in healthy donors. Here immunoSEQ multiplex PCR was the method, and the copy in TCRdb shows in-frame clones only, minus some. The table lists about 64,000 clones, 85% to 95% of them singletons. Material: PBMCs. The receptor set was obtained from a woman between 18 and 29 years old in good health and CMV-seropositive. Each CDR3 is given with its conserved first and last residue. A D gene is named only where the DNA matches it firmly. Rows may omit the clone size; those that give it use once, few, many or a size class.

. | . | TRBJ2-2 | TRBV9 | TGTGCCAGCAGCTCTTCCCCGGGAGGGGGCCCCCCCGGGGAGCTGTTTTTT | CASSSSPGGGPPGELFF
. | TRBD1 | TRBJ1-2 | TRBV5-1 | TGCGCCAGCAGCCAAATGGGACAGGCTACGGATGGCTACACCTTC | CASSQMGQATDGYTF
. | . | TRBJ1-5 | TRBV15 | TGTGCCACCAGCAGAGGGCGAATAGACAGGAGTAATCAGCCCCAGCATTTT | CATSRGRIDRSNQPQHF
. | . | TRBJ1-1 | TRBV11-2 | TGTGCCAGCAGCTTAAGAGGAGGGTCCTACCTGGGCGTAACTGAAGCTTTCTTT | CASSLRGGSYLGVTEAFF
. | TRBD2 | TRBJ2-1 | TRBV5-1 | TGCGCCAGCAGCTTCAGACTAGCGGGAGGACAAGGTGAGCAGTTCTTC | CASSFRLAGGQGEQFF
. | . | TRBJ1-1 | TRBV7-3 | TGTGCCAGCAGTCCTCAGCGGACTGAAGCTTTCTTT | CASSPQRTEAFF
. | . | TRBJ2-2 | TRBV7-3 | TGTGCCAGCAGCTGGGAGCCTTCCACCGGGGAGCTGTTTTTT | CASSWEPSTGELFF
once | TRBD1 | TRBJ2-3 | TRBV29-1 | TGCAGCGTTCTTCCGGGACAGGGTACTAGCACAGATACGCAGTATTTT | CSVLPGQGTSTDTQYF
. | . | TRBJ2-2 | TRBV10-3 | TGTGCCATCAGTGAGTCAGGACTACCCATACTGAACACCGGGGAGCTGTTTTTT | CAISESGLPILNTGELFF
. | . | TRBJ2-1 | TRBV19 | TGTGCCAGTAGTATGCTAGAGCGAGAGCAGTTCTTC | CASSMLEREQFF
. | . | TRBJ2-5 | TRBV7-9 | TGTGCCAGCAGCTGGGGGCATGGAGAGACCCAGTACTTC | CASSWGHGETQYF
. | . | TRBJ1-5 | TRBV10-1 | TGCGCCAGCAGTGAAGGAGGAGTTGGTCAGCCCCAGCATTTT | CASSEGGVGQPQHF
. | . | TRBJ1-2 | TRBV27 | TGTGCCAGCAGTGACTACTATGGCTACACCTTC | CASSDYYGYTF
. | . | TRBJ2-7 | TRBV5-1 | TGCGCCAGCCACCAAGTCGGGACATCCGCCTACGAGCAGTACTTC | CASHQVGTSAYEQYF
. | TRBD1 | TRBJ2-7 | TRBV15 | TGTGCCACCAGCAGTCCAGACTCCGGGACAGGGATTGACGAGCAGTACTTC | CATSSPDSGTGIDEQYF
. | TRBD2 | TRBJ2-6 | TRBV5-1 | TGCGCCAGCAGCTACCCTAGCGGGAGGGAGGGCTCTGGGGCCAACGTCCTGACTTTC | CASSYPSGREGSGANVLTF
. | . | TRBJ1-2 | TRBV7-2 | TGTGCCAGCTCAACGCAGTCCCGTTCCACCTATGGCTACACCTTC | CASSTQSRSTYGYTF
. | TRBD2 | TRBJ2-7 | TRBV7-6 | TGTGCCAGCAGCCCCGGACTAGCGGGGGCCTACGAGCAGTACTTC | CASSPGLAGAYEQYF
. | TRBD2 | TRBJ2-5 | TRBV29-1 | TGCAGCGTCAAGGGACTAGCGGGGTCCGGGGAAGAGACCCAGTACTTC | CSVKGLAGSGEETQYF
. | . | TRBJ1-2 | TRBV2 | TGTGCCAGCAGTGAAGCGGATCCAGGGGTATATGGCTACACCTTC | CASSEADPGVYGYTF
few | . | TRBJ1-4 | TRBV6-5 | TGTGCCAGCAGTGCAGGTTGGGGGGGTGAAAAACTGTTTTTT | CASSAGWGGEKLFF
. | . | TRBJ1-6 | TRBV20-1 | TGCAGTGCTACCCTCGACTGGGGCCACCACTTT | CSATLDWGHHF
. | . | TRBJ1-4 | TRBV29-1 | TGCAGCGTCGGAGCAACTAATGAAAAACTGTTTTTT | CSVGATNEKLFF
. | . | TRBJ2-2 | TRBV28 | TGTGCCAGCAGTTTGTCCCAAACCGGGGAGCTGTTTTTT | CASSLSQTGELFF
. | TRBD2 | TRBJ2-1 | TRBV11-2 | TGTGCCAGCAGCTTAACCGGGAGGGTAGAGCAGTTCTTC | CASSLTGRVEQFF
. | TRBD1 | TRBJ2-5 | TRBV27 | TGTGCCAGCAGTCCCCAGGGGGTCGCTGGAGAGACCCAGTACTTC | CASSPQGVAGETQYF
. | . | TRBJ1-2 | TRBV25-1 | TGTGCCAGCAGTCCTTTCGACTATGGCTACACCTTC | CASSPFDYGYTF
. | TRBD2 | TRBJ2-1 | TRBV6-1 | TGTGCCAGCAGTGAAGTAGCGGGATTCGCGCCGCAGCAGTTCTTC | CASSEVAGFAPQQFF
. | TRBD1 | TRBJ1-2 | TRBV15 | TGTGCCACCAGCAGAAGGGACAGCCCTAACTATGGCTACACCTTC | CATSRRDSPNYGYTF
. | . | TRBJ1-1 | TRBV19 | TGTGCCAGTAGTATAGGCAGGGCAACTGAAGCTTTCTTT | CASSIGRATEAFF
. | TRBD1 | TRBJ2-7 | TRBV27 | TGTGCCAGCAGCCTAGGGACAGGGGGCGTCTACGAGCAGTACTTC | CASSLGTGGVYEQYF
. | . | TRBJ1-5 | TRBV19 | TGTGCCAGTAGTACCCCAGGGTCTAGCAATCAGCCCCAGCATTTT | CASSTPGSSNQPQHF
. | . | TRBJ2-3 | TRBV6-5 | TGTGCCAGCAGGTCGGAGGGCAAGTATACGCAGTATTTT | CASRSEGKYTQYF
few | . | TRBJ1-4 | TRBV4-2 | TGTGCCAGCAGCCCCCCCGGGTCAACTAATGAAAAACTGTTTTTT | CASSPPGSTNEKLFF
. | TRBD2 | TRBJ2-2 | TRBV5-4 | TGTGCCAGCAGCTTGGGAGGTCAGCGGGAGGTCGGGGAGCTGTTTTTT | CASSLGGQREVGELFF
once | TRBD1 | TRBJ1-1 | TRBV5-8 | TGTGCCAGCAGCTTTAGGACAGGAAACACTGAAGCTTTCTTT | CASSFRTGNTEAFF
. | TRBD1 | TRBJ2-7 | TRBV9 | TGTGCCAGCAGCGTGGAGACAGGGAATTCGGAGCAGTACTTC | CASSVETGNSEQYF
. | TRBD2 | TRBJ2-7 | TRBV5-4 | TGTGCCAGCTCCACGGGACTAGCGGGAGTCGAGCAGTACTTC | CASSTGLAGVEQYF
once | . | TRBJ2-1 | TRBV11-1 | TGTGCCAGCAGATTCGATGGGACACGCTCCTACAATGAGCAGTTCTTC | CASRFDGTRSYNEQFF
. | . | TRBJ1-2 | TRBV9 | TGTGCCAGCAGCGTAGGGGACACGCCGGACACCTTC | CASSVGDTPDTF
. | . | TRBJ1-1 | TRBV4-1 | TGCGCCAGCAGGTACAGGGAACTGAACACTGAAGCTTTCTTT | CASRYRELNTEAFF
. | . | TRBJ1-3 | TRBV7-9 | TGTGCCAGCAGCCCCGGACAGGGAAACACCATATATTTT | CASSPGQGNTIYF
. | . | TRBJ2-3 | TRBV9 | TGTGCCAGCAGCGTAAACGGGGGTTCTAGCACAGATACGCAGTATTTT | CASSVNGGSSTDTQYF
. | TRBD1 | TRBJ1-1 | TRBV6-1 | TGTGCCAGCAGTGGTGTCAGGGGGCGCGAAGCTTTCTTT | CASSGVRGREAFF
. | . | TRBJ2-3 | TRBV30 | TGTGCCTGGACTAGGGGGGGGACAGATACGCAGTATTTT | CAWTRGGTDTQYF